This T cell receptor beta chain was recovered during a study of OX40 agonist ivuxolimab in advanced cancers. Study context: Among those enrolled, mean age was approximately 60 years (range about 23 to 85) and 75% to 85% were male.

TCRdb's copy holds only in-frame clones and misses some; the assay was immunoSEQ multiplex PCR. The sample shows roughly 120,000 clones, 80% to 90% of them seen only once. The CDR3 contains 14 residues. The germline V and J ends were trimmed by 3 bases and 2 bases, with 11 bases remaining between them. CDR1 and CDR2 (germline): SGDLS, YYNGEE. Material: CD4+ or CD8+ T cells sorted from blood, obtained in a trial of the OX40 agonist ivuxolimab. The sequence was obtained from an adult with an advanced solid tumor such as melanoma, head and neck, liver or kidney cancer. The rearrangement links TRBV9 to TRBJ2-5, with D tentatively TRBD2 (5 bases). The CDR3 loop reads CASSARSGQETQYF. CDR3 nucleotide sequence: TGTGCCAGCAGCGCCCGAAGCGGACAAGAGACCCAGTACTTC.